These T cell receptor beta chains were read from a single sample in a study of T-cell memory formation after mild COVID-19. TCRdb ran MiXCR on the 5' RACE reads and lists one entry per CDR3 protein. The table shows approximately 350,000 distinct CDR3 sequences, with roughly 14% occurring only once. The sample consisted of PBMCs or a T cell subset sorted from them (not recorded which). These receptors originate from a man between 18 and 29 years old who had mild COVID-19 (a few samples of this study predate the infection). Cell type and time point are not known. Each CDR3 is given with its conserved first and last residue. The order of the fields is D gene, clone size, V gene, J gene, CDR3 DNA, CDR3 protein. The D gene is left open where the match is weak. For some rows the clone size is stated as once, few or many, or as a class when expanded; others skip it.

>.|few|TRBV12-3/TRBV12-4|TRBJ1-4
TGTGCCAGCAGTTTAGGGTCAAGGTCCGCAACTAATGAAAAACTGTTTTTT
CASSLGSRSATNEKLFF
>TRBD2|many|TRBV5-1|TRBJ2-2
TGCGCCAGCAGATCCCCCGGGACTAGCGCCGGGGAGCTGTTTTTT
CASRSPGTSAGELFF
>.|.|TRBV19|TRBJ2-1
TGTGCCAGTACCTCGCCCGGGTCCTACAATGAGCAGTTCTTC
CASTSPGSYNEQFF
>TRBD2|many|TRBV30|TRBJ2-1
TGTGCCTGGACTAGCGGGGGGGCCGTATGGAGCGAGCAGTTCTTC
CAWTSGGAVWSEQFF
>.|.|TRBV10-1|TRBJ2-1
TGCGCCAGCAGTGAGTCGAGCAGATACGACTCCTACAATGAGCAGTTCTTC
CASSESSRYDSYNEQFF
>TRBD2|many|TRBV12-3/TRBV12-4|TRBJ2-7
TGTGCCAGCAGTTTGGGAGGGGACGAGCAGTACTTC
CASSLGGDEQYF
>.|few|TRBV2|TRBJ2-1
TGTGCCAGCAGTGGGGACACTCTTGCGTCCCATGAGCAGTTCTTC
CASSGDTLASHEQFF
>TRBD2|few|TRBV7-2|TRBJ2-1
TGTGCCAGCAGCTTCGACCTACTAGCGGGTTACAATGAGCAGTTCTTC
CASSFDLLAGYNEQFF
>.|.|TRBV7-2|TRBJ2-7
TGTGCCAGCAGCCAATGGACGGGGGTGTTCTACGAGCAGTACTTC
CASSQWTGVFYEQYF
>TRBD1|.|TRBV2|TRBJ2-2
TGTGCCAGCATCGGACAGGGGGTGGCCGGGGAGCTGTTTTTT
CASIGQGVAGELFF
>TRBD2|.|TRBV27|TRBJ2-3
TGTGCCAGCATTCCACTAGCGGGGGCCGATACGCAGTATTTT
CASIPLAGADTQYF
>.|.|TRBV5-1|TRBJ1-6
TGCGCCAGCAGCTTGGAACCAGGGGACCATTCACCCCTCCACTTT
CASSLEPGDHSPLHF
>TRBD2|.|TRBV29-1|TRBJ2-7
TGCAGCGCTCAGCGGGGAGGCCCCTACGAGCAGTACTTC
CSAQRGGPYEQYF
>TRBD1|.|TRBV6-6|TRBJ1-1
TGTGCCAGCAGTCACCCCGCTGGACAGGGTCTTATGAACACTGAAGCTTTCTTT
CASSHPAGQGLMNTEAFF
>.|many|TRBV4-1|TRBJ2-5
TGCGCCAGCAGCCCTTTGGGGGGTAGCCTAGAGACCCAGTACTTC
CASSPLGGSLETQYF
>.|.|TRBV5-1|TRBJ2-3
TGCGCCAGCAGCTTGGTTAGGGGAGGAGATACGCAGTATTTT
CASSLVRGGDTQYF
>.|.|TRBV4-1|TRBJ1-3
TGCGCCAGCAGCCAAGGACACGGAGGAAACACCATATATTTT
CASSQGHGGNTIYF
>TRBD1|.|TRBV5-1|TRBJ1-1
TGCGCCAGCGGCAAGGGGGCGGTCGGCACTGAAGCTTTCTTT
CASGKGAVGTEAFF
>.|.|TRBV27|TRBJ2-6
TGTGCCAGCAGCGGCGGTTACTCTGGGGCCAACGTCCTGACTTTC
CASSGGYSGANVLTF
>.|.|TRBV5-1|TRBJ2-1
TGCGCCAGCAGCTTGGAGCGGGCGAGTTCCCACAATGAGCAGTTCTTC
CASSLERASSHNEQFF
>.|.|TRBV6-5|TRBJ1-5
TGTGCCAGCAGACCCCGTAGGGGGGGGAGTGATCAGCCCCAGCATTTT
CASRPRRGGSDQPQHF
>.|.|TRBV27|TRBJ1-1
TGTGCCAGCAGTTTAGTCGGGGGGGCGGGGAACACTGAAGCTTTCTTT
CASSLVGGAGNTEAFF
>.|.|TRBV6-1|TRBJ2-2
TGTGCCAGCAGTGAGTCAGGGTCATCCGGGGAGCTGTTTTTT
CASSESGSSGELFF
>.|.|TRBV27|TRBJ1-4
TGTGCCAGCAGTTTCTCGGCGGGAGAAAAACTGTTTTTT
CASSFSAGEKLFF
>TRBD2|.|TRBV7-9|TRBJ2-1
TGTGCCACCATTCTACGGGGGGGTATCAATGAGCAGTTCTTC
CATILRGGINEQFF
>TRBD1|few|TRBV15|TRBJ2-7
TGTGCCACCAGCAGAGTGGGACAGGGTCCGTCTAGGACCTACGAGCAGTACTTC
CATSRVGQGPSRTYEQYF
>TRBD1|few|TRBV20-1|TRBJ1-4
TGCAGTGCTAGATTACAGGGGACTGAAGAAAAACTGTTTTTT
CSARLQGTEEKLFF
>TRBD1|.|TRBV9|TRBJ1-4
TGTGCCAGCAGCGAGGGACAGGTTAATGAAAAACTGTTTTTT
CASSEGQVNEKLFF
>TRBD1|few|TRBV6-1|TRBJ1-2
TGTGCCAGCAGTGCGAATGGACAGGGACGGAATGGCTACACCTTC
CASSANGQGRNGYTF
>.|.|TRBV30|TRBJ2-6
TGTGCCTGGAGTGAAGCATATGGGGCCAACGTCCTGACTTTC
CAWSEAYGANVLTF
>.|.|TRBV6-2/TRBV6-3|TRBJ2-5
TGTGCCAGCAGTTACGAAAGGGGTCAAGAGACCCAGTACTTC
CASSYERGQETQYF
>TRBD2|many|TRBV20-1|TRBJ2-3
TGCAGTGCTAGAACCAGCGGGGGGGCCGGAGATACGCAGTATTTT
CSARTSGGAGDTQYF
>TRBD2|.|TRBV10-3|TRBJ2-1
TGTGCCACCGCGGGAGGAGGGTCCTCCTACAATGAGCAGTTCTTC
CATAGGGSSYNEQFF
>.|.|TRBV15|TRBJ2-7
TGTGCCACCAGCACTCGGGGGAACTACGAGCAGTACTTC
CATSTRGNYEQYF
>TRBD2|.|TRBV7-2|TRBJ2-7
TGTGCCAGCAGGGGACTAGCGCTCCACGAGCAGTACTTC
CASRGLALHEQYF
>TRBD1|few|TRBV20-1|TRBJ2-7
TGCAGTGCCGAGAGGAGGGCAGGGGGCAGGTACGAGCAGTACTTC
CSAERRAGGRYEQYF
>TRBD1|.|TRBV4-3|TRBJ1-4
TGCGCCAGCAGCCAAGTTGGAGGACAGGGAGAAAAACTGTTTTTT
CASSQVGGQGEKLFF
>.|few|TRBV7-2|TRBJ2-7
TGTGCCAGCAGCTTAGTGAGCAGGGAAGGTGAACAGTACTTC
CASSLVSREGEQYF
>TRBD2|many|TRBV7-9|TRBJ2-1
TGTGCCAGCAGCTTATCGCTAGCGGGGTCCTACAATGAGCAGTTCTTC
CASSLSLAGSYNEQFF
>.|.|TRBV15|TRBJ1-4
TGTGCCACCAGCAGAGATGAAGGGGGAGGTAATGAAAAACTGTTTTTT
CATSRDEGGGNEKLFF
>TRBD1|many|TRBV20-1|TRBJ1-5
TGCAGTGCAAAGACAGGGGTCAATCAGCCCCAGCATTTT
CSAKTGVNQPQHF
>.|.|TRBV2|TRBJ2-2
TGTGCCAGCAGTGCACAGGATGCCGGGGAGCTGTTTTTT
CASSAQDAGELFF
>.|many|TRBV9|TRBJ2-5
TGTGCCAGCAGCACCGGGCCCCTGGGGGAGACCCAGTACTTC
CASSTGPLGETQYF
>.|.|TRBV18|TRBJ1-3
TGTGCCAGCTCACCCCCCCGAGTGGGCTCTGGAAACACCATATATTTT
CASSPPRVGSGNTIYF
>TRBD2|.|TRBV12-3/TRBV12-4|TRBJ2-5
TGTGCCACCTCTAGCGGGGGGCAAGAGACCCAGTACTTC
CATSSGGQETQYF
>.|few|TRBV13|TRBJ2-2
TGTGCCAGCAGCTTCACAGGGACAACCGGGGAGCTGTTTTTT
CASSFTGTTGELFF
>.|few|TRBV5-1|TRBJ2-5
TGCGCCAGCAGTACCACACCCCAAGAGACCCAGTACTTC
CASSTTPQETQYF
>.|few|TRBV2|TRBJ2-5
TGTGCCACCAAGACGACAGGTTTTTTGTTCGAGACCCAGTACTTC
CATKTTGFLFETQYF
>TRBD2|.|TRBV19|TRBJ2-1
TGTGCCACTAGTACGGAACTAGCGGTCAATGAGCAGTTCTTC
CATSTELAVNEQFF
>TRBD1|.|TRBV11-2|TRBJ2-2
TGTGCCAGCAGTGCTAACCCGGGACAGGGCACCGGGGAGCTGTTTTTT
CASSANPGQGTGELFF
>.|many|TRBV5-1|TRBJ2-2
TGCGCCAGCAGCTCTGGGAACGCGAACACCGGGGAGCTGTTTTTT
CASSSGNANTGELFF
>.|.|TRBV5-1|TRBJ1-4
TGCGCCAGCAGCTTGGGAAATGAAAAACTGTTTTTT
CASSLGNEKLFF
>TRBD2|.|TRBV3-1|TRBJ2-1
TGTGCCAGCAGCCAAGATATGTTGCGGGGGGGCCGTTATGAGCAGTTCTTC
CASSQDMLRGGRYEQFF
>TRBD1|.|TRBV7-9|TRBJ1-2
TGTGCCAGCAGCTCCACAGGGGGGAGCGACTATGGCTACACCTTC
CASSSTGGSDYGYTF
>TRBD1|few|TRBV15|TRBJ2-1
TGTGCCACCAGCAGAGATAGGGACAGGACATCTGAGCAGTTCTTC
CATSRDRDRTSEQFF
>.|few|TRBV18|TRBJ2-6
TGTGCCAGCTCACCGCTCGGGGTAGGATCTGGGGCCAACGTCCTGACTTTC
CASSPLGVGSGANVLTF
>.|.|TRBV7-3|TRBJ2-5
TGTGCCAGCAGCCCAAGGGTGGGCCGCGGAGAGACCCAGTACTTC
CASSPRVGRGETQYF
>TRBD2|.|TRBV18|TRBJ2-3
TGTGCCAGCTCACCACCGGGGACTAGCGGCACAGATACGCAGTATTTT
CASSPPGTSGTDTQYF